This T cell receptor beta chain is from a study of human T cells and chemical hapten exposure. From whole blood left unfractionated, total RNA was extracted. MiXCR, run by TCRdb on the 5' RACE reads, gives a single entry per CDR3 protein. The repertoire consists of 130,000 or so distinct CDR3 sequences, with roughly 4% occurring once and the leading ten covering more than 1.2%. This clonotype came up many times. This CDR3 region has 16 residues. Germline CDR1 reads SGHDT; CDR2 reads YYEEEE. V lost 4 bases to trimming and J lost 6 bases, with 22 bases between them. The rearrangement links TRBV5-6 to TRBJ1-1; D uncertain. This TCR was recovered from a female donor in good health. This CDR3 reads CASSPNVVWIGSEAFF. CDR3 in DNA: TGTGCCAGCAGCCCCAACGTGGTATGGATAGGGTCTGAAGCTTTCTTT.